These T cell receptor beta chains were read from a single sample in a study of blood T cell repertoires in COVID-19. Profiling relied on immunoSEQ multiplex PCR, and the TCRdb table lists in-frame clones only, not all of them. The table has tens of thousands of clones, 75% to 90% seen once. Specimen: peripheral blood. The receptor set was obtained from a human donor in a cohort sampled during active COVID-19. The CDR3 runs from the conserved cysteine through the conserved F or W. D genes are given only for firm matches. Part of the rows lack a size; the others show once, few, many or a class for expanded clones.

TGTGCCAGCAGTTACGGGACAGGGAGAGCTTTCTTT CASSYGTGRAFF . TRBD1 TRBJ1-1 TRBV6-5
TGTGCCAGCAGTGGGGGAGCGGGAGGACCCATCGGAGGGACCCAGTACTTC CASSGGAGGPIGGTQYF . TRBD2 TRBJ2-5 TRBV2
TGCGCCAGCAGCCCAGCGACAGGGTATAATTCACCCCTCCACTTT CASSPATGYNSPLHF . TRBD1 TRBJ1-6 TRBV4-1
TGTGCCAGCAGTGAATTAGGGGGTTCCTACAATGAGCAGTTCTTC CASSELGGSYNEQFF . . TRBJ2-1 TRBV2
TGTGCCAGCAGCCAGGGGCGGGGGGTTTCCTACGAGCAGTACTTC CASSQGRGVSYEQYF . TRBD2 TRBJ2-7 TRBV2
TGCGCCAGCAGCTTTACAGCCGGGAACACTGAAGCTTTCTTT CASSFTAGNTEAFF . . TRBJ1-1 TRBV5-1
TGTGCCAGCAGCCGGGACAGTGATAATTCACCCCTCCACTTT CASSRDSDNSPLHF . TRBD1 TRBJ1-6 TRBV6-4
TGTGCCAGCAGGATGGGGGCTGGTTTGGCTTCACCCCTCCACTTT CASRMGAGLASPLHF . . TRBJ1-6 TRBV28
TGTGCCAGCACCCCTCATGGGACTACTGAAGCTTTCTTT CASTPHGTTEAFF . . TRBJ1-1 TRBV12-3/TRBV12-4
TGTGCCAGCACCGGGACTAATGAAAAACTGTTTTTT CASTGTNEKLFF . . TRBJ1-4 TRBV6-5
TGTGCCAGCAGCTACAACCGGGTCTCTGGAAACACCATATATTTT CASSYNRVSGNTIYF . . TRBJ1-3 TRBV7-9
TGTGCCAGCAGCTTGGGTCGACAGATCATTTATGGCTACACCTTC CASSLGRQIIYGYTF few . TRBJ1-2 TRBV5-6
TGCGCCAGCAGCTGGGGGACAGGAGGAAATGAAAAACTGTTTTTT CASSWGTGGNEKLFF . TRBD1 TRBJ1-4 TRBV5-1
TGCGCCAGCAGCTCGGACGGGAGGGCCAACGTCCTGACTTTC CASSSDGRANVLTF once . TRBJ2-6 TRBV5-1
TGCGCCAGCAGTAAGGCGGGGGCCTACAATGAGCAGTTCTTC CASSKAGAYNEQFF . TRBD2 TRBJ2-1 TRBV23-1
TGTGCCAGCAGCGCCCCCCCGGGACAGGGGCACTACGAGCAGTACTTC CASSAPPGQGHYEQYF . TRBD1 TRBJ2-7 TRBV7-9
TGTGCCTGGGCCGACAGGAACACCATATATTTT CAWADRNTIYF . . TRBJ1-3 TRBV30
TGCGCCAGCGGTGGGGGCACTGGGTATGGCTACACCTTC CASGGGTGYGYTF few . TRBJ1-2 TRBV5-1
TGTGCCAGCAGTGAGGGACTAGCGGGACTCTACGAGCAGTACTTC CASSEGLAGLYEQYF . TRBD2 TRBJ2-7 TRBV6-2/TRBV6-3
TGTGCCAGCAGTCTCACATCCCCCCCGGAGACCCAGTACTTC CASSLTSPPETQYF . . TRBJ2-5 TRBV28
TGTGCCAGCAGTTCTAACAGGGTTGCCGGGGAGCTGTTTTTT CASSSNRVAGELFF . . TRBJ2-2 TRBV27
TGTGCCACCAGTGCTGGGCTTGGGCGCACAGGGGTGGGAGAGACCCAGTACTTC CATSAGLGRTGVGETQYF . TRBD1 TRBJ2-5 TRBV24-1
TGTGCCAGCAGTGAAATCAAAGGGGTGTCCGGAAACACCATATATTTT CASSEIKGVSGNTIYF . . TRBJ1-3 TRBV2
TGCGCCAGCAGCCCCCAGGGACTAGCGGGGGGCTCGTACAATGAGCAGTTCTTC CASSPQGLAGGSYNEQFF . TRBD2 TRBJ2-1 TRBV4-1
TGCGCCAGCAGTGATGACGGGAGGGCCTTCGAGCAGTACTTC CASSDDGRAFEQYF . TRBD2 TRBJ2-7 TRBV10-1
TGTGCCAGCAGCCCATCGGGACTAGCGGGAAATGAGCAGTTCTTC CASSPSGLAGNEQFF few TRBD2 TRBJ2-1 TRBV7-2
TGCGCCAGCAGCTCAGCGGGGTACGAGCAGTACTTC CASSSAGYEQYF . TRBD2 TRBJ2-7 TRBV5-1
TGTGCCAGCAGCTTAGAGGGGGGGGCGATCCAAGAGACCCAGTACTTC CASSLEGGAIQETQYF . . TRBJ2-5 TRBV7-8
TGCGCCAGCAGCGTCGGGGGTATTGACAATGAGCAGTTCTTC CASSVGGIDNEQFF . . TRBJ2-1 TRBV5-1
TGCGCCAGCAGCCAAGGCTTTAGGACAGGGGATAAAAACTATGGCTACACCTTC CASSQGFRTGDKNYGYTF . TRBD1 TRBJ1-2 TRBV4-1
TGTGCCAGCAGTTTTACAGGGATCCAAGAGACCCAGTACTTC CASSFTGIQETQYF few . TRBJ2-5 TRBV5-4
TGTGCCAGCAGTTCCCCCAGGGGTCAGAGCTACGAGCAGTACTTC CASSSPRGQSYEQYF once . TRBJ2-7 TRBV28
TGTGCCAGCGCCCCAGATTACAGGGCAGCCCCCCGCGAGCAGTACTTC CASAPDYRAAPREQYF . . TRBJ2-7 TRBV19
TGTGCCAGCAGGGGGGCCCACGAGCAGTACTTC CASRGAHEQYF many . TRBJ2-7 TRBV21-1
TGTGCCAGCACCCCCCAAACCCAGGGAAACAATGAGCAGTTCTTC CASTPQTQGNNEQFF few . TRBJ2-1 TRBV6-5
TGTGCCAGTAGTATTTCCGGACAGGGTTTAGCTGGGGCCAACGTCCTGACTTTC CASSISGQGLAGANVLTF . TRBD1 TRBJ2-6 TRBV19
TGTGCCAGCAGCCAAGATTCCGCCGGGGAGCTGTTTTTT CASSQDSAGELFF . . TRBJ2-2 TRBV4-2
TGCGCCAGCAGCTCCGGGACTAGCGGCATCTACGGGGAGCTGTTTTTT CASSSGTSGIYGELFF . TRBD2 TRBJ2-2 TRBV5-1
TGTGCCAGCAGGAGTAGCCCTTCCTCCACAGATACGCAGTATTTT CASRSSPSSTDTQYF . . TRBJ2-3 TRBV2
TGCAGTGCTAGTGCATCCCCGGGACTAGCGGGATTCAGAGCCTACGAGCAGTACTTC CSASASPGLAGFRAYEQYF . TRBD2 TRBJ2-7 TRBV20-1
TGTGCCAGCAGCTTGTCAGGTACTCGCTACGAGCAGTACTTC CASSLSGTRYEQYF . . TRBJ2-7 TRBV7-9
TGTGCCATGGTGGGGACAGGGTACACCGGGGAGCTGTTTTTT CAMVGTGYTGELFF . TRBD1 TRBJ2-2 TRBV5-4
TGTGCCAGCAGCTCCTCTCGCGACAGGGGGCAATTCTATGGCTACACCTTC CASSSSRDRGQFYGYTF . TRBD1 TRBJ1-2 TRBV5-4
TGTGCCAGCAGTTTATATGCGGGAGGGCCGTACGAGCAGTACTTC CASSLYAGGPYEQYF . TRBD2 TRBJ2-7 TRBV28
TGTGCCAGCAGCCTTGGCCCTCTAGCCAAAAACATTCAGTACTTC CASSLGPLAKNIQYF once . TRBJ2-4 TRBV3-1/TRBV3-2